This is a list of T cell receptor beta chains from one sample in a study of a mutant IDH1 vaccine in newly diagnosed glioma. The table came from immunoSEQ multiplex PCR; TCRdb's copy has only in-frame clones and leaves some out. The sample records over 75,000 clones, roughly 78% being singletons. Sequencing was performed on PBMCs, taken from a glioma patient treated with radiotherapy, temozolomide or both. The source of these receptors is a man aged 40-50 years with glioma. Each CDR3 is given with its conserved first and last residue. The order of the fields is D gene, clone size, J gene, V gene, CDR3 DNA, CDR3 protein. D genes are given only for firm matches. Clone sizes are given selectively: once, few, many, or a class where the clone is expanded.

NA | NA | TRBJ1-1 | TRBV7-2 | TGTGCCAGCAGCCGGGGCAGAACAAACACTGAAGCTTTCTTT | CASSRGRTNTEAFF
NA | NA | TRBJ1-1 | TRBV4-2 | TGTGCCAGCAGCCCTACACCGGACAGAGTAGCTGAAGCTTTCTTT | CASSPTPDRVAEAFF
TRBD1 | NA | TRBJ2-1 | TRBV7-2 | TGTGCCAGCAGCTTAGGACAGGGGTACAATGAGCAGTTCTTC | CASSLGQGYNEQFF
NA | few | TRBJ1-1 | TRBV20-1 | TGCAGTGCTAGACTTGATGAAGCTTTCTTT | CSARLDEAFF
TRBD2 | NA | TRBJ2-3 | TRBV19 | TGTGCCAGTAGTATTAGGACTAGCGGCAACACAGATACGCAGTATTTT | CASSIRTSGNTDTQYF
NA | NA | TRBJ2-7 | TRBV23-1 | TGCGCCAGCAGTCAGAGGGGCAAACCGTACGAGCAGTACTTC | CASSQRGKPYEQYF
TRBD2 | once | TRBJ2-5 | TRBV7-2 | TGTGCCAGCAGCCCTAGCGGGAGGGCGTTAGAGACCCAGTACTTC | CASSPSGRALETQYF
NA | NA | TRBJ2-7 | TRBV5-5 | TGTGCCAGCAGCTGGGCCTGGGTTGGCGGCTACGAGCAGTACTTC | CASSWAWVGGYEQYF
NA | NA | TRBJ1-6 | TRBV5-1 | TGCGCCAGCAGCCTCAGGGGAGGGAATTCACCCCTCCACTTT | CASSLRGGNSPLHF
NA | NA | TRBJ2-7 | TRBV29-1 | TGCAGCGCAACGACGGACTCCTACGAGCAGTACTTC | CSATTDSYEQYF
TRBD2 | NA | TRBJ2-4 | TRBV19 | TGTGCCAGTAGTCCCGGGGTAGCGGGAGGATGGAACATTCAGTACTTC | CASSPGVAGGWNIQYF
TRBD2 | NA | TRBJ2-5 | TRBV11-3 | TGTGCCAGCAGCGGTAGCGGGAGGGGCGAGACCCAGTACTTC | CASSGSGRGETQYF
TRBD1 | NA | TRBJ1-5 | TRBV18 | TGTGCCAGCTCATCCGGGACAGGGATGGATAGCAATCAGCCCCAGCATTTT | CASSSGTGMDSNQPQHF
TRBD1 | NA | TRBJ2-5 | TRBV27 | TGTGCCAGCAGTTGGGGATGGGGACAGGGCTCGGAGACCCAGTACTTC | CASSWGWGQGSETQYF
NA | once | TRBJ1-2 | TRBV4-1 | TGCGCCAGCAGCCAAGATACAGGCTACTATGGCTACACCTTC | CASSQDTGYYGYTF
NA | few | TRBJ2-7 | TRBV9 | TGTGCCAGCACCCGGACGGGGAGCTCCTACGAGCAGTACTTC | CASTRTGSSYEQYF
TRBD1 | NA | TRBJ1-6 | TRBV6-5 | TGTGCCAGCAGTCTGGTGGACAGGGGGAATTCACCCCTCCACTTT | CASSLVDRGNSPLHF